This TCR beta chain was captured in a study of T cells in Graves' hyperthyroidism and ophthalmopathy. Whole-study results and caveats: Patients with ophthalmopathy were separated from those with stable hyperthyroidism by a 13 V-J model.

To note about this clonotype: The antigen is unknown.

CDR1 and CDR2 from the germline V gene are GTSNPN and SVGIG (reference sequence). The CDR3 sequence is 13 residues long. Trimming took off 3 bases at V and 5 bases at J, with 11 bases between the two ends. RNA transcripts served as the template for amplifying TCR beta CDR3 regions. With the HTBI primer set, the TCR CDR3 went through a first round of RT-PCR. One entry per CDR3 protein results from TCRdb running MiXCR on the multiplex PCR reads. In the table there are over 700,000 distinct CDR3 sequences, around a sixth of which are singletons. Newly diagnosed hyperthyroidism patients aged 18 to 65 years had disease lasting under 2 months. Progressors' blood was drawn at hyperthyroidism diagnosis, before ophthalmopathy symptoms. Using more than 7.5 ml of fresh peripheral blood, PBMCs were prepared.

The V gene is TRBV30, the J gene TRBJ1-5, with no clear D. The sample comprised blood. The sequence was collected from a woman aged 45 to 65 with Graves' hyperthyroidism that later progressed to Graves' ophthalmopathy. This CDR3 reads CAWSASQDQPQHF. CDR3 in DNA: TGTGCCTGGAGCGCATCGCAAGATCAGCCCCAGCATTTT.